This T cell receptor beta chain came from a study of metastatic and nonmetastatic thyroid tumors. This clone was detected a few times. The germline CDR1 and CDR2 sequences are MDHEN and SYDVKM. The CDR3 runs 13 residues. The V and J ends lost 10 bases and 6 bases respectively, with 19 bases between them. All patients were treatment-naive before thyroid surgery. TCRdb re-processed the PCR reads through MiXCR. The table lists about 26,000 clones, more than 25% of them singletons, with 5.5% to 7% in the top ten. The sample consisted of blood. This sequence was found in a female donor with papillary thyroid cancer or a benign thyroid nodule (not recorded which). Some clones in this sample may be carry-over from other donors' samples. The rearrangement joins TRBV28 to TRBJ2-7; no firm D call. DNA of the CDR3: TGTGCCACCTACATGGGGTGCCCCTTCGAGCAGTACTTC. It encodes CATYMGCPFEQYF.